This T cell receptor (beta chain) was identified in a study of T cell changes during pregnancy in multiple sclerosis. Sequenced by immunoSEQ multiplex PCR; TCRdb stores in-frame clones only, minus some. The table lists more than 50,000 clones, roughly nine tenths of them singletons, with around 3.3% in the top ten. This CDR3 comprises 15 residues. CDR1 is SGHKS and CDR2 is YYEKEE in the germline V gene (reference sequence). In regard to this clone: The junction departs from germline at one end; a sequencing error may be responsible.

The clonotype was recovered from a female donor in good health, enrolled as a control in a pregnancy study. Sequencing was performed on peripheral blood, taken in the first trimester of pregnancy. The chain carries TRBV5-5 and TRBJ2-1; 14 bases are shared with TRBD2. CDR3 residues: CASSLGTSGSNEQFF. The DNA for the CDR3 is TGTGCCAGCAGTTTGGGGACTAGCGGGAGCAATGAGCAGTTCTTC.